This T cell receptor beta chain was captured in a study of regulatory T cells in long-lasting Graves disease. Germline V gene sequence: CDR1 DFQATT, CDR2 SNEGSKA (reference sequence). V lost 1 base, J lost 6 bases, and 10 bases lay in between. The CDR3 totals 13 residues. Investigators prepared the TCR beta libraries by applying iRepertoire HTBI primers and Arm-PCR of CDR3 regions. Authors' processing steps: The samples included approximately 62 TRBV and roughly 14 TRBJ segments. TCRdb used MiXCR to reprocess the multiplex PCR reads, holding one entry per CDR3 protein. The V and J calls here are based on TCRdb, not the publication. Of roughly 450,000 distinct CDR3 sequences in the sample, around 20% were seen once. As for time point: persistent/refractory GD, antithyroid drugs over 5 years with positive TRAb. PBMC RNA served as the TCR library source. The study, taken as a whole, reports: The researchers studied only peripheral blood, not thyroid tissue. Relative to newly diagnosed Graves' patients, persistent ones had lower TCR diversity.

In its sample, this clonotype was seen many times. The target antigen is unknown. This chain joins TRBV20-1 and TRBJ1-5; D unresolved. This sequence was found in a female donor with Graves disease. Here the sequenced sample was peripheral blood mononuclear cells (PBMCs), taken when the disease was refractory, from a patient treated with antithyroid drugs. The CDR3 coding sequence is TGCAGTGCTAGAGTGGTTTGGGGTCAGCCCCAGCATTTT. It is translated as CSARVVWGQPQHF.